Following are 26 T cell receptor beta chains from one sample sequenced in a study of shared clonotypes between healthy human individuals. Assay used: immunoSEQ multiplex PCR; TCRdb lists only in-frame clones, some missing. The sample has just over 2,000,000 clones, roughly 94% seen once. Only CD45RO-negative cells positively selected for CCR7 counted as naive CD8 cells, so terminally differentiated effector memory CD45RA+ cells were excluded. The specimen sequenced was naive CD8+ T cells sorted from blood. All receptors derive from a man between 18 and 35 years old in good health.

As to this clone: Other nucleotide sequences from this sample produce the same CDR3. The rearrangement joins TRBV30 to TRBJ2-7; no firm D call. The CDR3 sequence is 12 residues long. Trimming took off 0 bases at V and 5 bases at J, with 8 bases between the two ends. Germline V lookup: CDR1 GTSNPN, CDR2 SVGIG (reference sequence). CDR3 bases: TGTGCCTGGAGTGTACTGGGAAACGAGCAGTACTTC. Its protein product is CAWSVLGNEQYF. The full variable domain, rest sourced from reference TRBV30 and TRBJ2-7, is SQTIHQWPATLVQPVGSPLSLECTVEGTSNPNLYWYRQAAGRGLQLLFYSVGIGQISSEVPQNLSASRPQDRQFILSSKKLLLSDSGFYLCAWSVLGNEQYFGPGTRLTVT.

The chain uses TRBV29-1 and TRBJ2-5, with D possibly matching TRBD1 (5 bases). CDR3 length equals 14 residues. CDR1 is SQVTM, CDR2 ANQGSEA, per germline. V was clipped by 2 bases and J by 2 bases, with 12 bases between them. CDR3 DNA sequence: TGCAGCGTTGAACACGGCAGGGCTCAAGAGACCCAGTACTTC. This translates into CSVEHGRAQETQYF.

As concerns this clone: The sample contains more than one DNA sequence encoding this CDR3. The V and J genes are TRBV19 and TRBJ2-1; no clear D. Germline CDR1 is LNHDA and CDR2 is SQIVND (reference sequence). This CDR3 is 12 amino acids long. V was cut by 1 base and J by 6 bases, with 4 bases left in between. CDR3 bases: TGTGCCAGTAGTATAGTGGGCAATGAGCAGTTCTTC. This translates into CASSIVGNEQFF.

V gene TRBV5-1 combines with J gene TRBJ2-7; TRBD1 agrees at 10 bases. CDR1 is SGHRS and CDR2 is YFSETQ in the germline V gene. The CDR3 spans 15 residues. V lost 4 bases and J lost 2; bases outside the gene matches: 6. CDR3 DNA sequence: TGCGCCAGCAGCACTCGACAGGGGGCGACCTACGAGCAGTACTTC. Protein sequence: CASSTRQGATYEQYF.

This chain links TRBV11-2 with TRBJ2-7; D ambiguous. Between the trimmed V and J ends, which lost 0 bases and 3 bases, there was a span of 6 bases. Germline V gene lookup returns CDR1 SGHAT and CDR2 FQNNGV. The CDR3 loop spans 13 amino acids. DNA of the CDR3: TGTGCCAGCAGCTTAGAGGATTACTACGAGCAGTACTTC. Translating it yields CASSLEDYYEQYF.

The DNA for the CDR3 is TGTGCCAGCAGTTTATGGCCGGGGGGGTTGGAAGAGACCCAGTACTTC. It codes for CASSLWPGGLEETQYF. The chain joins TRBV27 to TRBJ2-5; TRBD2 matches 8 bases. Germline V gene sequence: CDR1 MNHEY, CDR2 SMNVEV (reference sequence). Trimming cost V 1 base and J 3 bases; bases outside gene matches: 7. The CDR3 consists of 16 residues.

The chain joins TRBV18 to TRBJ2-5, with 9 bases lining up with TRBD1. The ends lost 3 bases at V and 5 bases at J; junction bases unmatched: 7. The CDR3 is 15 amino acids. The germline CDR1 and CDR2 sequences are KGHSH and LQKENI. The CDR3, as DNA: TGTGCCAGCTCACCCGGACAGGGGACATGGGAGACCCAGTACTTC. As protein: CASSPGQGTWETQYF. Full variable domain (remainder filled in from reference TRBV18 and TRBJ2-5): NAGVMQNPRHLVRRRGQEARLRCSPMKGHSHVYWYRQLPEEGLKFMVYLQKENIIDESGMPKERFSAEFPKEGPSILRIQQVVRGDSAAYFCASSPGQGTWETQYFGPGTRLLVL.

Written as DNA, the CDR3 is TGTGCCAGCAGGGAGACAGGGAATGAAAAACTGTTTTTT. It yields the protein CASRETGNEKLFF. V is TRBV5-4 and J is TRBJ1-4; TRBD1 matches 7 bases. J lost 5 bases, V lost 5 bases, and 3 bases had no gene match. This CDR3 has 13 residues. The germline gives CDR1 SGHNT, CDR2 YYREEE (reference sequence). The complete variable domain, with remaining parts taken from reference TRBV5-4 and TRBJ1-4, reads ETGVTQSPTHLIKTRGQQVTLRCSSQSGHNTVSWYQQALGQGPQFIFQYYREEENGRGNFPPRFSGLQFPNYSSELNVNALELDDSALYLCASRETGNEKLFFGSGTQLSVL.

V gene TRBV18 combines with J gene TRBJ2-5; D unresolved. V shed 3 bases and J shed 3 bases, with 14 bases lying between them. This CDR3 region has 15 residues. Germline V gives CDR1 KGHSH, CDR2 LQKENI. CDR3 DNA sequence: TGTGCCAGCTCACCGGACCGATCGGGTAAAGAGACCCAGTACTTC. Translating it yields CASSPDRSGKETQYF. Full variable domain (outside the CDR3, taken from reference TRBV18 and TRBJ2-5): NAGVMQNPRHLVRRRGQEARLRCSPMKGHSHVYWYRQLPEEGLKFMVYLQKENIIDESGMPKERFSAEFPKEGPSILRIQQVVRGDSAAYFCASSPDRSGKETQYFGPGTRLLVL.

About this clone itself: At the DNA level, this CDR3 is encoded by other sequences in the same sample as well. The J gene is TRBJ2-1, the V gene TRBV7-2, with 8 bases identical to TRBD2. The V segment lost 2 bases and the J segment 4 bases; nucleotides outside the gene matches: 4. This CDR3 is 15 amino acids long. Germline loops: CDR1 SGHTA, CDR2 FQGNSA. The CDR3 DNA reads as TGTGCCAGCAGCTTATTGGCGGGAGGTTACAATGAGCAGTTCTTC. It translates to CASSLLAGGYNEQFF.

The genes are TRBV4-3 and TRBJ2-7; D not certain. The V gene lost 0 bases and the J gene lost 0 bases, with 9 bases spanning the gap. Germline CDR1 LGHNA, CDR2 YSLEER. The CDR3 length is 15 residues. CDR3 amino acids: CASSQERQSSYEQYF. The CDR3 DNA sequence: TGCGCCAGCAGCCAAGAAAGGCAAAGCTCCTACGAGCAGTACTTC.

The V and J genes are TRBV4-1 and TRBJ1-4; no definite D call. This CDR3 is built from 15 residues. V was clipped by 0 bases and J by 2 bases, with 7 bases between them. CDR1 and CDR2 from the germline V gene are MGHRA and YSYEKL. CDR3 amino acids: CASSQDVGTNEKLFF. CDR3 DNA sequence: TGCGCCAGCAGCCAAGACGTGGGGACTAATGAAAAACTGTTTTTT.

The chain employs TRBV5-5 and TRBJ2-5, with D possibly TRBD1 on 5 matching bases. V was shortened by 6 bases and J by 2 bases, with 11 bases between the two germline ends. The CDR3 length is 13 residues. Germline assignment: CDR1 SGHKS and CDR2 YYEKEE (reference sequence). This CDR3 is CASKHTGQETQYF. CDR3 nucleotides: TGTGCCAGCAAGCATACAGGTCAAGAGACCCAGTACTTC.

The gene calls are TRBV9 and TRBJ2-7; a possible D gene is TRBD1 (6 bases). CDR1 and CDR2 from the germline V gene are SGDLS and YYNGEE. This CDR3 spans 17 amino acids. V lost 4 bases and J lost 2, with 22 bases in between. The CDR3 nucleotides read TGTGCCAGCAGCACCGCACCTGGGACACAGGATACCTACGAGCAGTACTTC. It yields the protein CASSTAPGTQDTYEQYF.

J is TRBJ2-5 and V is TRBV13; no reliable D call. The CDR3 consists of 12 residues. Trimming left V 5 bases short and J 3 bases short, with 7 bases between. CDR1 and CDR2 (germline): PRHDT, FYEKMQ (reference sequence). The CDR3 bases are TGTGCCAGCAGCCGACTTGAAGAGACCCAGTACTTC. Translating gives CASSRLEETQYF.

The chain is built from TRBV27 and TRBJ2-1; 13 bases agree with TRBD2. The CDR3 sequence is 17 residues long. Trimming took 3 bases from V and 7 from J; bases not matched to a gene: 9. Germline V gene sequence: CDR1 MNHEY, CDR2 SMNVEV (reference sequence). The CDR3 DNA follows: TGTGCCAGCAGTTTGCCGGGACTAGCGGGGTCCCAGAATGAGCAGTTCTTC. This encodes CASSLPGLAGSQNEQFF.

This rearrangement joins TRBV30 to TRBJ1-1, with D tentatively TRBD1 (6 bases). The CDR3 is 13 amino acids. From germline, CDR1 is GTSNPN and CDR2 SVGIG (reference sequence). With 8 bases removed from V and 5 bases from J, the gap between germline ends came to 18 bases. The DNA for the CDR3 is TGTGCCGAAAACCTCGGCAGGGGAACTGAAGCTTTCTTT. Its protein is CAENLGRGTEAFF.

This chain connects TRBV27 to TRBJ2-3; D is tentatively TRBD1 or TRBD2 (6 bases each). The CDR3 has 14 amino acids. Trimming stripped 8 bases from V and 2 bases from J, with 14 bases between. Germline values: CDR1 MNHEY, CDR2 SMNVEV (reference sequence). CDR3 nucleotide sequence: TGTGCCAGCGGGTATTCGGGGGCCACAGATACGCAGTATTTT. It translates to CASGYSGATDTQYF.

The gene calls are TRBV30 and TRBJ2-7; the match to TRBD1 covers 10 bases. V shed 6 bases and J 2 bases; nucleotides not matched to a gene: 7. The CDR3 has 14 residues. Looked up from germline, CDR1 is GTSNPN and CDR2 is SVGIG (reference sequence). The CDR3 DNA is TGTGCCTGCGACCGGGACAGGGGAACCTACGAGCAGTACTTC. Encoded protein: CACDRDRGTYEQYF.

The chain is built from TRBV25-1 and TRBJ2-1; no clear D gene. Per the germline V gene, CDR1 is MGHDK and CDR2 is SYGVNS. V lost 4 bases to trimming and J lost 9 bases, with 7 bases between them. The CDR3 length is 11 residues. CDR3 sequence reads: CASSAGGEQFF. DNA of the CDR3: TGTGCCAGCAGTGCCGGCGGTGAGCAGTTCTTC. The variable domain in full, completed from reference TRBV25-1 and TRBJ2-1, reads EADIYQTPRYLVIGTGKKITLECSQTMGHDKMYWYQQDPGMELHLIHYSYGVNSTEKGDLSSESTVSRIRTEHFPLTLESARPSHTSQYLCASSAGGEQFFGPGTRLTVL.

The chain is built from TRBV28 and TRBJ2-2, with D perhaps matching TRBD1 (7 bases). The V end lost 6 bases, the J end lost 4 bases, and 18 bases lay between the germline ends. The CDR3 covers 16 residues. Germline values: CDR1 MDHEN, CDR2 SYDVKM. Here the CDR3 reads CASSRPGTAGTGELFF. The CDR3 nucleotides read TGTGCCAGCAGCCGTCCGGGGACAGCGGGCACCGGGGAGCTGTTTTTT.

The CDR3 DNA is TGTGCCACCAGCAGAGATCTAGGGGGAAGCTATGGCTACACCTTC. Protein sequence: CATSRDLGGSYGYTF. This chain links TRBV15 with TRBJ1-2; possibly TRBD1 for D (6 bases). Germline V gene sequence: CDR1 LNHNV, CDR2 YYDKDF (reference sequence). There are 15 residues in the CDR3. Trimming shortened V by 0 bases and J by 4 bases, and 12 bases separated the two germline ends.

V usage is TRBV5-1 and J usage is TRBJ2-7, with 9 bases lining up with TRBD1. V was pared by 4 bases and J by 7 bases, with 3 bases of the junction left unmatched. This CDR3 contains 12 residues. The germline CDR1 and CDR2 sequences are SGHRS and YFSETQ. The CDR3 region has the DNA TGCGCCAGCAGCGACAGGGGGTGGGAGCAGTACTTC. Translated, it gives CASSDRGWEQYF.

A note on this clone: Different DNA sequences within this sample yield the same CDR3. V gene TRBV27 combines with J gene TRBJ2-2, with a weak D call TRBD2 (6 bases). CDR3 size: 14 residues. Germline values: CDR1 MNHEY, CDR2 SMNVEV (reference sequence). V lost 3 bases, J lost 1 base, and 6 bases lay in between. CDR3: CASSFGGNTGELFF. The CDR3 DNA follows: TGTGCCAGCAGTTTCGGGGGGAACACCGGGGAGCTGTTTTTT.

Points on this clone: Other DNA sequences of this sample code for an identical CDR3. The V gene is TRBV27, the J gene TRBJ2-7, with D uncertain. V gave up 2 bases and J gave up 4 bases, with 9 bases separating them. CDR3 length: 13 residues. CDR1 is MNHEY, CDR2 SMNVEV, per germline (reference sequence). The CDR3 DNA is TGTGCCAGCAGTTTAGAGGAAGGGTACGAGCAGTACTTC. As protein: CASSLEEGYEQYF.

This clone is a singleton in its sample. This chain connects TRBV27 to TRBJ2-7; TRBD2 is a possible D gene (6 bases). CDR1 MNHEY and CDR2 SMNVEV come from the germline V gene (reference sequence). This CDR3 is 15 amino acids long. Deletions cut 5 bases from V and 5 bases from J, with 19 bases between. CDR3 in amino acids: CASSPLWGETNEQYF. In nucleotides, the CDR3 is TGTGCCAGCAGTCCCCTCTGGGGGGAGACAAACGAGCAGTACTTC.